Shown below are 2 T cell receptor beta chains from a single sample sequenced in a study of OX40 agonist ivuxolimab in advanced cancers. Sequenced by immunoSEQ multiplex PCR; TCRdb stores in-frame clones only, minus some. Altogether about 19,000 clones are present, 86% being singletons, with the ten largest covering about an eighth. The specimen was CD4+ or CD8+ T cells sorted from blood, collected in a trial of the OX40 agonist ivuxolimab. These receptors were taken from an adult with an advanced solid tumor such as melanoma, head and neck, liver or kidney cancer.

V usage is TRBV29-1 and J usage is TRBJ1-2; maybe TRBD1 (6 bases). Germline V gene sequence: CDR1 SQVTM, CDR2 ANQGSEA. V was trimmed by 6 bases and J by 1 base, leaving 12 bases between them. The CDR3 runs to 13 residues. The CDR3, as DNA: TGCAGCGTCCTCACAGGGCTTAACTATGGCTACACCTTC. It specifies CSVLTGLNYGYTF.

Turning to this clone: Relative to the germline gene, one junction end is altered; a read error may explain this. Here the CDR3 reads CASSSGAALAGTGELFF. The CDR3 DNA follows: TGTGCTAGCAGCTCGGGGGCGGCACTAGCGGGAACCGGGGAGCTGTTTTTT. This sequence joins TRBV7-7 and TRBJ2-2; 10 positions match TRBD2. The CDR3 spans 17 residues. Germline values: CDR1 SSHAT, CDR2 FNYEAQ (reference sequence).